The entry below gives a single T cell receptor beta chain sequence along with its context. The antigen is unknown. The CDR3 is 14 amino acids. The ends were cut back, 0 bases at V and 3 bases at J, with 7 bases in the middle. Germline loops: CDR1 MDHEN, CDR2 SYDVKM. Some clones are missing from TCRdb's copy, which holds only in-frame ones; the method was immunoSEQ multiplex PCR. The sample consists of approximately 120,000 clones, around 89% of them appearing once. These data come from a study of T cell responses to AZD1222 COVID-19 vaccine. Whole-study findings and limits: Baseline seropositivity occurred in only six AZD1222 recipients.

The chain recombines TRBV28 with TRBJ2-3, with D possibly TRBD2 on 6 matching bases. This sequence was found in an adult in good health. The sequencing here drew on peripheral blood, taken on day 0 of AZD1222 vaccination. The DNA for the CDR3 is TGTGCCAGCAGTTTATGGGCGGGGACAGATACGCAGTATTTT. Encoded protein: CASSLWAGTDTQYF.